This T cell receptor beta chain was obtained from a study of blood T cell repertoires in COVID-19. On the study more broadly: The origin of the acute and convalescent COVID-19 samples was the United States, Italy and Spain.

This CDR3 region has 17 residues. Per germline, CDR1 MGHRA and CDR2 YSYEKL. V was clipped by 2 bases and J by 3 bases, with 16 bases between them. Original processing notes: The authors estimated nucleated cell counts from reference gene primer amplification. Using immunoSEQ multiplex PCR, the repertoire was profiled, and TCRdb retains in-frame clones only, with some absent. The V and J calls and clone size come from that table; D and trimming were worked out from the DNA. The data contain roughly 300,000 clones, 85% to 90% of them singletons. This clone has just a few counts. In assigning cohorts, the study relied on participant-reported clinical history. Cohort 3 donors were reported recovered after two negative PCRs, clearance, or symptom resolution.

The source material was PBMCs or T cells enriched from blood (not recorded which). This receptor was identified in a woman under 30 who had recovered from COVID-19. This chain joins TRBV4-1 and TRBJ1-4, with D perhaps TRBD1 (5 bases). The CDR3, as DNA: TGCGCCAGCAGCCAAATAGCGGTCCGACAGCCTAATGAAAAACTGTTTTTT. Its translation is CASSQIAVRQPNEKLFF.